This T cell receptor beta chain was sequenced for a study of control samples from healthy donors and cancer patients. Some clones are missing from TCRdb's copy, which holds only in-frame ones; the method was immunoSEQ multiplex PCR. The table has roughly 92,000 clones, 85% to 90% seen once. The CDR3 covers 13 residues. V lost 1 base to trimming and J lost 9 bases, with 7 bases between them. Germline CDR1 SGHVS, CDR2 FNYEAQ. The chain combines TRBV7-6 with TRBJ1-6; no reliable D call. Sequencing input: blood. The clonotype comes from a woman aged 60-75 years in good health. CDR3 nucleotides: TGTGCCAGCAGCTTAGTGGTTTCTTCACCCCTCCACTTT. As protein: CASSLVVSSPLHF.